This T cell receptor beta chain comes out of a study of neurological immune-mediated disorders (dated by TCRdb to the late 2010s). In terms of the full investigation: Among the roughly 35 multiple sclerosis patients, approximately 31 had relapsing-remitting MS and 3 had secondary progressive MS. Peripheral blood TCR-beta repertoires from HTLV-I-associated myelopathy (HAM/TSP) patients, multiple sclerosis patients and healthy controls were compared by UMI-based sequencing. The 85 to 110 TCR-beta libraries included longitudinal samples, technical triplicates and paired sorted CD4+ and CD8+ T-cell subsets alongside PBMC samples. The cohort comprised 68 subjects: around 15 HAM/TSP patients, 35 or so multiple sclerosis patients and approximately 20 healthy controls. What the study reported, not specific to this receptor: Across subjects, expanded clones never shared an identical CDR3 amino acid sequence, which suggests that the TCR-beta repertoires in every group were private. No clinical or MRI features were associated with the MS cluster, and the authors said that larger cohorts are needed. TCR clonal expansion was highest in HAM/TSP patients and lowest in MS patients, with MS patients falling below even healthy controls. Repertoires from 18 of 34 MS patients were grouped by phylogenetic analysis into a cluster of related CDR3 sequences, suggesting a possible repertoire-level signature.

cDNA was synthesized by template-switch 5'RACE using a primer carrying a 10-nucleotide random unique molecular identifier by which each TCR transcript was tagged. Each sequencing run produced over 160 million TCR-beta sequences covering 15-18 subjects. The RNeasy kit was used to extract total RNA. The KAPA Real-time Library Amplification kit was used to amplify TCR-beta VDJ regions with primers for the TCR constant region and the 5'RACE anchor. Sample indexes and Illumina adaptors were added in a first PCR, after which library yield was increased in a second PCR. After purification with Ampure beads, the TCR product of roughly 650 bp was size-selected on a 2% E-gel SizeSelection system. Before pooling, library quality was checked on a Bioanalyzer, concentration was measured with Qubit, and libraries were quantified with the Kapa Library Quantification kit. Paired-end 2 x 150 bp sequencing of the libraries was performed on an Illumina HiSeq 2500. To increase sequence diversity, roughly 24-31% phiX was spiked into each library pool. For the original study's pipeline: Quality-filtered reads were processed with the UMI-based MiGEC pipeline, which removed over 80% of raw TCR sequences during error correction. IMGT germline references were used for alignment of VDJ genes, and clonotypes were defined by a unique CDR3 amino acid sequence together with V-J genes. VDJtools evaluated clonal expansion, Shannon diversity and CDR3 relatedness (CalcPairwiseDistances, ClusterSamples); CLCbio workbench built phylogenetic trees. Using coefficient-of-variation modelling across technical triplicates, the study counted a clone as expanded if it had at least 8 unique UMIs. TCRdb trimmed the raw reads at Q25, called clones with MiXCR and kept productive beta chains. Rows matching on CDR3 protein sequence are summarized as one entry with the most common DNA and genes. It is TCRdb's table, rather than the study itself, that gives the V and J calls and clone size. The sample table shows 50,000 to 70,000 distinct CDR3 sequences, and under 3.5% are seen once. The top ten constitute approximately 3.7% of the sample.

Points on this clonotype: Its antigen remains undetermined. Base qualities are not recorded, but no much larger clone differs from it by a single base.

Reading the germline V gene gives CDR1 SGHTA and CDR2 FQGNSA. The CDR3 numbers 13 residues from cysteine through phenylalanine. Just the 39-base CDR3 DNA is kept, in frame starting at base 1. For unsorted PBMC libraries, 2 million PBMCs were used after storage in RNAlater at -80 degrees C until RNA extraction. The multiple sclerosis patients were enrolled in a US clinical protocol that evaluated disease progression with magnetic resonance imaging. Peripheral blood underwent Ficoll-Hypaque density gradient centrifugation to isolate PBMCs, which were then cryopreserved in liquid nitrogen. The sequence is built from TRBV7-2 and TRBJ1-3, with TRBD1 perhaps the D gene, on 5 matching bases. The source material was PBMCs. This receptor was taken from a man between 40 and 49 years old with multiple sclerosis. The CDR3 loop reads CALVQASGNTIYF. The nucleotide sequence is TGTGCATTGGTACAGGCCTCTGGAAACACCATATATTTT.